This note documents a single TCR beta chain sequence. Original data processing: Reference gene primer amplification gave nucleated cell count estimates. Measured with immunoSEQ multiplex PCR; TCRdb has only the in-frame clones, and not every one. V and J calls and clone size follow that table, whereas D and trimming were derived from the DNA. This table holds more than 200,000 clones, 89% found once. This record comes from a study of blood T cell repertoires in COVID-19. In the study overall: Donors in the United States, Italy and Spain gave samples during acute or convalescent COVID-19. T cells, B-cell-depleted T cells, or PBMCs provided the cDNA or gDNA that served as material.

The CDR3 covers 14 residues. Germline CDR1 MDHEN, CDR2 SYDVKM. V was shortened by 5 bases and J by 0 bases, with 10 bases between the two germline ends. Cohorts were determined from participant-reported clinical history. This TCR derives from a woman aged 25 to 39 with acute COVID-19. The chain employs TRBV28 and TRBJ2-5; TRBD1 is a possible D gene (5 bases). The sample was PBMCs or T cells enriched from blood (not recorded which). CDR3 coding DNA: TGTGCCAGCAGTCCGCCGGACAACCAAGAGACCCAGTACTTC. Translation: CASSPPDNQETQYF.